The 13 T cell receptor beta chains in this list originate from one sample, sequenced in a study of human T cells and chemical hapten exposure (dated by TCRdb to the early 2020s). The library was built by means of 5' RACE. The listed sequencing device is Illumina MiSeq. The public reads were run again by TCRdb, first through fastp at Q25 and then through MiXCR, and only productive beta chains were kept. Duplicate CDR3 protein sequences are folded into a single record with the most common DNA and genes. Recorded for this sample are about 140,000 distinct CDR3 sequences; 3.5% to 5% of them occurred a single time. The ten most abundant clones make up over 1.3% of the sample. Unfractionated whole blood was collected in Tempus Blood RNA tubes, and total RNA was extracted from that blood. Receptor source: a female donor in good health.

This clonotype was counted between two and nine times. The genes are TRBV7-2 and TRBJ2-1; 10 nucleotides line up with TRBD2. Germline V gene sequence: CDR1 SGHTA, CDR2 FQGNSA. V dropped 4 bases and J dropped 7; count of bases not matched to a gene: 10. The CDR3 extends over 16 amino acids. The CDR3, as DNA: TGTGCCAGCAGCTCAGATAGCGGGGGGCGCCTAAATGAGCAGTTCTTC. It specifies CASSSDSGGRLNEQFF.

This clonotype occurred many times. J is TRBJ2-2 and V is TRBV11-2; D gene uncertain. Germline V CDR1 and CDR2: SGHAT, FQNNGV. V lost 3 bases and J 4 bases, leaving 9 bases between the germline ends. This CDR3 has 14 amino acids. The CDR3: CASSLVAATGELFF. The DNA of the CDR3 is TGTGCCAGCAGCTTGGTGGCAGCCACCGGGGAGCTGTTTTTT.

This clonotype was recorded at least ten times. A much bigger clone sits one base away, suggesting this may be a read error. V gene TRBV6-5 combines with J gene TRBJ1-1; D gene ambiguous. Trimming removed 4 bases from V and 1 base from J, with 7 bases in between. The CDR3 is 13 residues long. Germline V gives CDR1 MNHEY, CDR2 SVGAGI. CDR3 in amino acids: CASSCHENTEAFF. CDR3 in DNA: TGTGCCAGCAGTTGCCATGAGAACACTGAAGCTTTCTTT.

This clonotype occurred many times. The CDR3 loop reads CASSPTLPRDSHGYTF. The CDR3 DNA reads TGTGCCAGCAGCCCAACCCTCCCCCGGGACAGCCATGGCTACACCTTC. The chain carries TRBV4-2 and TRBJ1-2, with 7 nucleotides matching TRBD1. CDR1 and CDR2 (germline): LGHNA, YNFKEQ. The CDR3 is made up of 16 amino acids. The V gene end was trimmed by 4 bases and the J gene end by 6 bases; junction bases not matched to a gene: 14.

V usage is TRBV6-2 or TRBV6-3 and J usage is TRBJ2-3; perhaps TRBD1 as D (5 bases). The V end lost 10 bases, the J end lost 5 bases, and 13 bases lay between the germline ends. The CDR3 is 12 residues long. CDR1 is MNHEY, CDR2 SVGEGT, per germline. The CDR3 sequence: CATQGSGDTQYF. CDR3 DNA sequence: TGTGCCACCCAGGGTTCGGGAGATACGCAGTATTTT.

At least ten counts were recorded for this clonotype. The chain joins TRBV7-2 to TRBJ1-2, with TRBD1 matching over 7 bases. The CDR3 spans 14 residues. In germline, CDR1 is SGHTA, CDR2 FQGNSA. The V segment lost 5 bases and the J segment 8 bases; nucleotides outside the gene matches: 11. CDR3 coding DNA: TGTGCCAGCAGCCTCTCCAAACGAGGGGGCGGCTACACCTTC. Protein product: CASSLSKRGGGYTF.

In its sample, this clonotype was seen a few times. This chain links TRBV7-2 with TRBJ2-7; no firm D call. Germline CDR1 is SGHTA and CDR2 is FQGNSA. The CDR3 sequence is 12 residues long. V was trimmed by 2 bases and J by 10 bases, leaving 12 bases between them. The CDR3 nucleotides are TGTGCCAGCAGCTTAAACGGGCCACTCCAGTACTTC. It specifies CASSLNGPLQYF.

This clonotype showed up many times. V usage is TRBV21-1 and J usage is TRBJ2-7; the DNA was not compared with TRBD1, the D call given in the table. TRBV21-1 is shown as a pseudogene. The CDR3 covers 15 residues. CDR3 residues: CASSPKGAVFYEQYF. As DNA, the CDR3 is TGTGCCAGCAGCCCAAAAGGGGCAGTCTTCTACGAGCAGTACTTC.

This clonotype showed up just a few times. CDR3 nucleotides: TGTGCCAGCAGGGTCGACCGGGGGGCCTACAATGAGCAGTTCTTC. This sequence encodes CASRVDRGAYNEQFF. This chain links TRBV27 with TRBJ2-1, with 7 bases aligning to TRBD2. The V gene end was trimmed by 6 bases and the J gene end by 2 bases; junction bases not matched to a gene: 7. Germline V lookup: CDR1 MNHEY, CDR2 SMNVEV (reference sequence). There are 15 residues in the CDR3.

This clonotype has at least ten counts. The chain is built from TRBV29-1 and TRBJ1-2; TRBD1 might be the D (6 bases). Germline values: CDR1 SQVTM, CDR2 ANQGSEA. The CDR3 loop spans 16 amino acids. V lost 1 base and J 1 base, leaving 16 bases between the germline ends. For the CDR3, the DNA is TGCAGCGTTGAAGTGACAGGACAACAAAATAACTATGGCTACACCTTC. Translating gives CSVEVTGQQNNYGYTF.

This clonotype was counted at least ten times. The rearrangement joins TRBV11-3 to TRBJ2-1; TRBD1 matches at 9 bases. This CDR3 has 15 residues. V shed 4 bases, J shed 3 bases, and the junction held 4 bases outside the gene matches. From germline, CDR1 is SGHNT and CDR2 YENEEA. DNA of the CDR3: TGTGCCAGCAGCTCGCAGGGACAGGGCTACAATGAGCAGTTCTTC. As protein: CASSSQGQGYNEQFF.

This clonotype was counted many times. This rearrangement joins TRBV6-2 or TRBV6-3 to TRBJ1-1; 7 bases agree with TRBD1. V lost 5 bases and J lost 3; bases outside the gene matches: 12. CDR3 length: 16 amino acids. The germline V gene has CDR1 MNHEY and CDR2 SVGEGT. CDR3 amino acids: CASSHVRQGGDTEAFF. The CDR3 DNA reads TGTGCCAGCAGTCACGTACGACAGGGCGGGGACACTGAAGCTTTCTTT.

This clonotype was found many times. This chain uses TRBV29-1 with TRBJ2-1; TRBD1 agrees at 11 bases. Germline CDR1 reads SQVTM; CDR2 reads ANQGSEA. The CDR3 totals 13 residues. The V segment lost 7 bases and the J segment 4 bases; nucleotides outside the gene matches: 3. CDR3 in amino acids: CSAGTGGYNEQFF. The CDR3, as DNA: TGCAGCGCCGGGACAGGGGGTTACAATGAGCAGTTCTTC.